This TCR beta chain emerged from a study of vaccination effects on CD4 cells after COVID-19 (dated by TCRdb to 2022 to 2024). In the study overall: Post-vaccine samples across the study were collected a median of 72 days after the second dose, with a range of 14 to 241. SARS-CoV-2 spike-specific CD4+ TCR repertoires from before and after mRNA vaccination were compared in COVID-19 convalescent patients and in infection-naive vaccine recipients. Cultures from other donors in the study were sequenced using the Oncomine TCR Beta short-read assay on an Illumina iSeq 100. The full study included approximately nine COVID-19 convalescent patients and a handful of SARS-CoV-2-naive healthy vaccine recipients.

The ViraFEST assay stimulated PBMC with viral peptide pools and then used TCR sequencing to identify antigen-specific CD4+ T cell clonotypes by expansion. After approximately eleven days of culture, CD4+ T cells were isolated with the EasySep CD4+ T cell isolation kit. Each participant got two doses of an mRNA SARS-CoV-2 vaccine, either BNT162b2 or mRNA-1273. Healthy vaccine recipients had no prior SARS-CoV-2 infection, confirmed by negative nucleocapsid antibodies before and after vaccination. Each well held fewer than 2.5 million PBMC cultured in IMDM containing roughly 4.9% human AB serum, approximately 10 IU/ml IL-2 and gentamicin, along with about 10 ug/ml peptides. On days 3 and 7, half of the culture medium was replaced with fresh IL-2-containing medium. Unless otherwise noted, each peptide stimulation condition was cultured in triplicate wells. PBMC were separated from whole blood using Ficoll-Paque Plus gradient centrifugation and were then either cryopreserved at -140C or used fresh. The overlapping peptide pools covered the spike proteins of SARS-CoV-2 and of the common cold coronaviruses HCoV-NL63, HCoV-OC43 and HCoV-229E. Genomic DNA was extracted from cultured CD4+ T cells with the QIAamp micro DNA kit.

The library was produced with the immunoSEQ multiplex PCR assay. DNA from the CD4+ T cells that had been cultured and isolated underwent TCR beta CDR3 sequencing. Turning to the authors' computational methods: The analysis removed non-productive TCR sequences, trimmed reads to the CDR3 region, and retained only CDR3s that were 7 or more amino acids long. The MANAFEST web app was used to identify antigen-specific clonotypes by comparing expansion in peptide wells with expansion in reference cultures. Positive clones required FDR<0.05 expansion versus reference and all other wells, odds ratio above 5, and frequency above 0.1% in two replicate wells. A clonotype was called cross-reactive if it was significantly expanded both in SARS-CoV-2 spike wells and in at least one common cold coronavirus spike condition. Using the stringdist R package, CDR3 similarity was measured by Levenshtein distance, and unrooted trees were constructed with ape in R 3.6.1. Sourced from immuneACCESS, this table was stored by TCRdb with only in-frame sequences that have V and J called. A share of the clones is absent; for the studies checked, an unresolved V gene accounts for under half, and the remainder has no known explanation. V and J calls and clone size come straight from that table; D and trimming were deduced from the DNA. The sample profile shows 20,000 to 25,000 clones; roughly four fifths of them were found once. In total, the top ten clones hold around 9.1% of the sample.

The research as a whole found: Marked clonal contraction was observed in both infection-induced and vaccine-induced clones at late post-vaccination timepoints, consistent with waning T cell responses. The study was limited by a small number of convalescent patients and lacked early post-infection timepoints. Among healthy vaccine recipients, nearly all vaccine-induced clones were SARS-CoV-2 mono-reactive, and just 1 of 255 was cross-reactive with common cold coronaviruses.

From its cysteine to its phenylalanine, the CDR3 spans 15 amino acids. The sequence is cut down to CDR3 DNA, 45 bases in frame from base 1. Looking up the germline V gene yields CDR1 SGHDT and CDR2 YYEEEE. V drops 4 bases and J drops 0 bases, leaving 14 bases in between. As for this clone: What antigen it recognizes has not been identified. Base-call qualities are not available, and no considerably larger clone is one nucleotide away.

The chain was built from TRBV5-6 and TRBJ2-7; the D gene is possibly TRBD1 or TRBD2, each agreeing over 5 bases. This TCR was recovered from a human donor who received a COVID-19 vaccine. This specimen was CD4+ T cells from PBMCs cultured with HCoV-229E spike peptides, taken after COVID-19 vaccination. The cell subset or site label, as the study defines it: HCoV-229E spike overlapping peptide pool stimulation. The DNA reads as follows: TGTGCCAGCAGCACCGGGACGGACTCCTCCTACGAGCAGTACTTC. Its product reads: CASSTGTDSSYEQYF.